Each of the 19 T cell receptor beta chains below was sequenced from the same sample in a study of shared clonotypes between healthy human individuals. Method: immunoSEQ multiplex PCR; TCRdb's copy keeps in-frame clones and lacks some. The data contain over a million clones, approximately 80% of them singletons. Source material: memory CD4+ T cells from PBMCs. Subset in this sample: CD45RA-negative fraction. The receptors stem from a man aged 18-30 years in good health. Some clones in this sample may be carry-over from other donors' samples.

The V gene is TRBV28, the J gene TRBJ2-5; TRBD1 is a possible D gene (5 bases). The DNA end is more similar to TRBJ2-7, so the J call may be wrong. Germline-derived CDR1 and CDR2 are MDHEN and SYDVKM. The CDR3 runs to 15 residues. In DNA form, the CDR3 reads TGTGCCAGCAGTTTAGTAGCAGGGCCCACCTACGAGCAGTACTTC. As protein: CASSLVAGPTYEQYF.

The gene calls are TRBV9 and TRBJ1-2, with D possibly TRBD1 on 5 matching bases. The germline V gene encodes CDR1 SGDLS and CDR2 YYNGEE. Deletions cut 4 bases from V and 4 bases from J, with 17 bases between. The CDR3 covers 15 residues. The CDR3 here is CASSKGQGTFYGYTF. The CDR3 DNA is TGTGCCAGCAGCAAAGGACAAGGAACCTTCTATGGCTACACCTTC.

This rearrangement joins TRBV7-6 to TRBJ2-7; 10 bases fit TRBD1. CDR1 SGHVS and CDR2 FNYEAQ come from the germline V gene. The CDR3 has 14 amino acids. After removal of 4 bases from V and 6 bases from J, the junction contained 6 bases not matched to a gene. Written as DNA, the CDR3 is TGTGCCAGCAGCTACGGGACAGGGGTGGGCGAGCAGTACTTC. It encodes CASSYGTGVGEQYF.

This clone was seen once. The genes are TRBV27 and TRBJ2-3; D remains unclear. Germline V lookup: CDR1 MNHEY, CDR2 SMNVEV (reference sequence). The ends were cut back, 2 bases at V and 4 bases at J, with 4 bases in the middle. The CDR3 runs 12 residues. This chain's CDR3 is CASSLLPDTQYF. The DNA of the CDR3 is TGTGCCAGCAGTTTACTCCCAGATACGCAGTATTTT.

The chain links TRBV28 to TRBJ1-5; perhaps TRBD1 as D (6 bases). The CDR3 totals 12 residues. Looked up from germline, CDR1 is MDHEN and CDR2 is SYDVKM. Trimming removed 10 bases from V and 6 bases from J, with 13 bases in between. The CDR3 sequence is CATKGGGQPQHF. Written as DNA, the CDR3 is TGTGCCACCAAGGGGGGGGGTCAGCCCCAGCATTTT.

The chain joins TRBV28 to TRBJ2-1; possible D gene TRBD1, 6 bases. Trimming took 1 base from V and 5 from J, leaving 15 bases between them. The CDR3 is made up of 16 amino acids. Per the germline V gene, CDR1 is MDHEN and CDR2 is SYDVKM. The CDR3 DNA sequence: TGTGCCAGCAGTTTATTAATAGGGGGAATCAACAATGAGCAGTTCTTC. It encodes CASSLLIGGINNEQFF.

The chain couples TRBV14 to TRBJ1-2; D is perhaps TRBD1 (6 bases). The CDR3 spans 16 residues. V was cut by 0 bases and J by 5 bases, with 16 bases left in between. Germline CDR1 SGHDN, CDR2 FVKESK. The CDR3 region has the DNA TGTGCCAGCAGCCAAGAGCGAGGCAAGGGGGAGTATGGCTACACCTTC. Amino acids: CASSQERGKGEYGYTF. Full variable domain (rest looked up from reference TRBV14 and TRBJ1-2): EAGVTQFPSHSVIEKGQTVTLRCDPISGHDNLYWYRRVMGKEIKFLLHFVKESKQDESGMPNNRFLAERTGGTYSTLKVQPAELEDSGVYFCASSQERGKGEYGYTFGSGTRLTVV.

This chain connects TRBV25-1 to TRBJ1-2, with 7 nucleotides matching TRBD1. V gave up 8 bases and J gave up 10 bases; unmatched junction bases: 13. CDR1 and CDR2 from the germline V gene are MGHDK and SYGVNS. CDR3 size: 13 residues. For the CDR3, the DNA is TGTGCCAGCCAGCGATCAGGGGGAGATTACTACACCTTC. As protein: CASQRSGGDYYTF.

This chain uses TRBV6-5 with TRBJ2-7; 10 bases fit TRBD2. The ends lost 7 bases at V and 5 bases at J; junction bases unmatched: 11. This CDR3 spans 15 amino acids. CDR1 and CDR2 (germline): MNHEY, SVGAGI. The CDR3, as DNA: TGTGCCAGCATAGCTAGCGGGAGTCTTTTCCACGAGCAGTACTTC. Protein product: CASIASGSLFHEQYF.

This CDR3 reads CASSPPYQGPSSYEQYF. As DNA, the CDR3 is TGTGCCAGCTCACCACCGTACCAGGGACCGAGCTCCTACGAGCAGTACTTC. The chain couples TRBV18 to TRBJ2-7; either TRBD1 or TRBD2 may supply D (5 bases each). The CDR3 has 17 residues. CDR1 is KGHSH and CDR2 is LQKENI in the germline V gene. V lost 0 bases and J 0 bases, leaving 15 bases between the germline ends.

A note on this clone: The sample contains more than one DNA sequence encoding this CDR3. The V gene is TRBV7-2, the J gene TRBJ2-7; no reliable D call. Germline V lookup: CDR1 SGHTA, CDR2 FQGNSA. V was trimmed by 2 bases and J by 2 bases, leaving 10 bases between them. The CDR3 contains 14 residues. Here the CDR3 DNA reads TGTGCCAGCAGCTTATCCCCTGGGACCTACGAGCAGTACTTC. This sequence encodes CASSLSPGTYEQYF.

The genes are TRBV2 and TRBJ1-5; D is unclear. CDR1 and CDR2 (germline): SNHLY, FYNNEI. This CDR3 has 13 residues. V was pared by 6 bases and J by 2 bases, with 8 bases between. In DNA form, the CDR3 reads TGTGCCAGCAGAGAGGACGGCAATCAGCCCCAGCATTTT. Protein product: CASREDGNQPQHF.

As to this clone: The sample holds other DNA sequences that translate to the same CDR3. V usage is TRBV27 and J usage is TRBJ1-5; D not resolved. The CDR3 consists of 13 residues. The germline V gene has CDR1 MNHEY and CDR2 SMNVEV (reference sequence). V lost 2 bases and J lost 5, with 7 bases in between. CDR3 sequence (DNA): TGTGCCAGCAGTTTACGCCGCGATCAGCCCCAGCATTTT. It codes for CASSLRRDQPQHF.

The genes are TRBV5-1 and TRBJ2-7; the D is unclear. Germline CDR1 reads SGHRS; CDR2 reads YFSETQ. V lost 1 base and J lost 2, with 10 bases in between. The CDR3 consists of 14 residues. The CDR3 coding sequence is TGCGCCAGCAGCTTGACCCTCCTTACCTACGAGCAGTACTTC. This codes for CASSLTLLTYEQYF.

This clone was counted between two and nine times. The CDR3 sequence: CASSRGGTSGVDTQYF. The CDR3 nucleotides read TGTGCCAGTAGTCGCGGCGGGACTAGCGGGGTGGATACGCAGTATTTT. The chain recombines TRBV19 with TRBJ2-3, with 13 bases aligning to TRBD2. Germline V lookup: CDR1 LNHDA, CDR2 SQIVND (reference sequence). Trimming took 5 bases from V and 6 from J; bases not matched to a gene: 8. The CDR3 runs to 16 residues.

The chain links TRBV28 to TRBJ1-2, with a tentative D call TRBD1 (5 bases). V was trimmed by 7 bases and J by 0 bases, leaving 21 bases between them. CDR3 length: 17 residues. CDR1 and CDR2 from the germline V gene are MDHEN and SYDVKM. The DNA for the CDR3 is TGTGCCAGCATCAACCCAAAGGGACGGGAAGCTAACTATGGCTACACCTTC. Protein product: CASINPKGREANYGYTF.

As to this clone: A far larger clone is one base from this, pointing to a likely read error. The same CDR3 arises from other DNA sequences in this sample as well. V is TRBV7-9 and J is TRBJ1-1; D may be TRBD1 (5 bases). There are 13 residues in the CDR3. Germline lookup yields CDR1 SEHNR and CDR2 FQNEAQ (reference sequence). The CDR3 sequence: CASSLEQGTEAFF. Here the CDR3 DNA reads TGTGCCAGTAGCTTAGAGCAGGGCACTGAAGCTTTCTTT.

V and J are TRBV29-1 and TRBJ1-5, with TRBD1 matching 7 bases. The CDR3 spans 14 residues. Germline lookup yields CDR1 SQVTM and CDR2 ANQGSEA. V lost 7 bases and J lost 5; bases outside the gene matches: 11. In nucleotides, the CDR3 is TGCAGCGCCGCCAGTAGCACAGGGGATCAGCCCCAGCATTTT. Protein product: CSAASSTGDQPQHF.

The chain is built from TRBV7-9 and TRBJ2-5; TRBD2 agrees at 15 bases. Germline CDR1 SEHNR, CDR2 FQNEAQ (reference sequence). This CDR3 region has 19 residues. J lost 3 bases, V lost 1 base, and 9 bases had no gene match. CDR3 nucleotides: TGTGCCAGCAGCTTAGGCTGGACTAGCGGGAGGGCGCCCAAAGAGACCCAGTACTTC. This encodes CASSLGWTSGRAPKETQYF.